These T cell receptor beta chains were read from a single sample in a study of cytomegalovirus exposure and HLA in healthy donors. Repertoires were generated with immunoSEQ multiplex PCR, while TCRdb's copy carries only in-frame clones and drops some. Of about 170,000 clones in the sample, approximately 67% were seen once. The source material was PBMCs. The source of these receptors is a man aged 40-49 years in good health and CMV-seronegative. Both conserved end residues are part of each CDR3. Each record gives: D gene, CDR3 length, V gene, J gene, clone size, CDR3 DNA, CDR3 protein. A D gene is named only where the DNA matches it firmly. Rows give clone size only sometimes, using once, few, many, or a class for an expanded clone.

>.|15|TRBV19|TRBJ2-1|.
TGTGCCAGTCTCAGCTCGGGTGTCTCCTACAATGAGCAGTTCTTC
CASLSSGVSYNEQFF
>TRBD1|13|TRBV27|TRBJ1-1|few
TGTGCCAGCAGTTTCCCAGGGGGTACTGAAGCTTTCTTT
CASSFPGGTEAFF
>.|14|TRBV4-2|TRBJ2-7|.
TGTGCCAGCAGCCAAGTAGGAGACCCCTACGAGCAGTACTTC
CASSQVGDPYEQYF
>.|16|TRBV6-5|TRBJ1-6|.
TGTGCCAGCAGTTCGGTAACAGGCCGAAACAATTCACCCCTCCACTTT
CASSSVTGRNNSPLHF
>.|15|TRBV5-4|TRBJ2-7|.
TGTGCCAGCAGCTTGGGCGGTAGCTTGGACTACGAGCAGTACTTC
CASSLGGSLDYEQYF
>TRBD2|15|TRBV11-1|TRBJ2-2|.
TGTGCCAGCAGCTTGAGCGGGGGAAGTGGCGGGGAGCTGTTTTTT
CASSLSGGSGGELFF
>TRBD2|17|TRBV30|TRBJ2-6|.
TGTGCCTGGAGGTTTAGCGGGGGGGACTCTGGGGCCAACGTCCTGACTTTC
CAWRFSGGDSGANVLTF
>TRBD2|16|TRBV5-6|TRBJ2-1|few
TGTGCCAGCAGCTTGGGGGGCGGGAGAACTTACAATGAGCAGTTCTTC
CASSLGGGRTYNEQFF
>.|16|TRBV28|TRBJ2-1|.
TGTGCCAGCAGCATGCCCCGGGGTACCAGAGACAATGAGCAGTTCTTC
CASSMPRGTRDNEQFF
>TRBD1|17|TRBV4-1|TRBJ2-2|.
TGCGCCAGCTCACCGGGACAGGGGGCGCCGGGTCCCGGGGAGCTGTTTTTT
CASSPGQGAPGPGELFF
>.|12|TRBV29-1|TRBJ2-3|.
TGCAGCGTTTTCAACGGTGCAGATACGCAGTATTTT
CSVFNGADTQYF
>.|12|TRBV23-1|TRBJ1-4|.
TGCGCCAGCAGTCAGGGGATGACAGTCGTGTTTTTT
CASSQGMTVVFF
>.|12|TRBV7-8|TRBJ1-2|few
TGTGCCAGCAGCCCCCCGGCGGGCGGCTACACCTTC
CASSPPAGGYTF
>TRBD2|16|TRBV5-4|TRBJ2-1|.
TGTGCCAGCAGCTTGGCGAGCGGGGGGGTATACAATGAGCAGTTCTTC
CASSLASGGVYNEQFF
>.|15|TRBV6-5|TRBJ2-7|.
TGTGCCAGCAGTTACTGGGACTCGAGCTTTTACGAGCAGTACTTC
CASSYWDSSFYEQYF
>.|12|TRBV30|TRBJ2-7|few
TGTGCCTGGAGTGTGGACAAATACGAGCAGTACTTC
CAWSVDKYEQYF
>.|14|TRBV19|TRBJ1-3|few
TGTGCCAGTACTCTACGGACAGCTGGAAACACCATATATTTT
CASTLRTAGNTIYF
>.|14|TRBV7-9|TRBJ2-7|.
TGTGCCAGCAGCTTAGCGGGAGTCCACTACGAGCAGTACTTC
CASSLAGVHYEQYF
>TRBD1|15|TRBV5-6|TRBJ1-2|few
TGTGCCAGCAGCCACCCGGACAGGACAACGGCAGGCTACACCTTC
CASSHPDRTTAGYTF
>.|14|TRBV27|TRBJ1-5|.
TGTGCCAGCAGGGAAACGGGGGACAATCAGCCCCAGCATTTT
CASRETGDNQPQHF
>TRBD2|17|TRBV27|TRBJ2-2|few
TGTGCCAGCAGTTTATCGATACGGGGACTAGCGACCGGGGAGCTGTTTTTT
CASSLSIRGLATGELFF
>.|13|TRBV4-1|TRBJ1-2|.
TGCGCCAGCAGCGGTCGCCAGGACTATGGCTACACCTTC
CASSGRQDYGYTF